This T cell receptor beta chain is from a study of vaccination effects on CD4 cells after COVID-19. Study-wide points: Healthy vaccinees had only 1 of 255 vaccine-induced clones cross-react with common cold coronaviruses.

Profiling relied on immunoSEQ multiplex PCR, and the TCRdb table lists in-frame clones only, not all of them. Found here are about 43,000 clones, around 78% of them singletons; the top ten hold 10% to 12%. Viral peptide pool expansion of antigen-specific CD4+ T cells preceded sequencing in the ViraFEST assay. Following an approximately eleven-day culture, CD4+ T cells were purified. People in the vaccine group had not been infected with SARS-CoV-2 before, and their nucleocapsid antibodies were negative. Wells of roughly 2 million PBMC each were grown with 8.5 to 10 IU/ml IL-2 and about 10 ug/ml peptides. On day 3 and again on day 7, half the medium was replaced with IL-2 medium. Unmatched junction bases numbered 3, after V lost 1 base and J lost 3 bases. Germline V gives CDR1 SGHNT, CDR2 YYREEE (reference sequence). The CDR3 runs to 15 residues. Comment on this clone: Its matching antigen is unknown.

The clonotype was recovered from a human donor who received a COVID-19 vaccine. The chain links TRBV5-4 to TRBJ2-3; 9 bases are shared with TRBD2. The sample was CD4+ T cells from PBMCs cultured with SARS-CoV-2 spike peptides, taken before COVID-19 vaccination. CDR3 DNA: TGTGCCAGCAGCTTGTCAGCGGGGGGAACAGATACGCAGTATTTT. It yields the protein CASSLSAGGTDTQYF.